The rows below give T cell receptor beta chains drawn from one sample of a study of CD8 T cells in Susac syndrome. One entry per CDR3 protein, called by TCRdb with MiXCR from the immunoSEQ multiplex PCR reads. The data contain about 180,000 distinct CDR3 sequences, roughly 94% of them singletons. Sequenced: CD4+ T cells from PBMCs. The source is a human donor with Susac syndrome. The CDR3 runs from the conserved cysteine through the conserved F or W. A D gene is named only where the DNA matches it firmly. A clone size is listed for some rows: how often the clone was seen (once, few, many), or a class if it is expanded.

clone size	J gene	D gene	V gene	CDR3 protein	CDR3 DNA
few	TRBJ2-3	-	TRBV4-2	CASSERGGGTDTQYF	TGTGCCAGCAGCGAGAGGGGCGGGGGCACAGATACGCAGTATTTT
-	TRBJ1-1	-	TRBV7-9	CASSFGQLNTEAFF	TGTGCCAGCAGCTTCGGACAGCTGAACACTGAAGCTTTCTTT
-	TRBJ2-5	-	TRBV18	CASSPPSRNQETQYF	TGTGCCAGCTCACCACCTAGTCGGAACCAAGAGACCCAGTACTTC
once	TRBJ2-2	TRBD2	TRBV3-1	CASSSGLAFGELFF	TGTGCCAGCAGCTCGGGACTAGCCTTCGGGGAGCTGTTTTTT
-	TRBJ2-7	-	TRBV12-3/TRBV12-4	CASSRGSHYEQYF	TGTGCCAGCAGCCGAGGTAGCCACTACGAGCAGTACTTC
-	TRBJ1-5	TRBD1	TRBV10-3	CAIRPQGTNQPQHF	TGTGCCATCAGACCACAGGGGACCAATCAGCCCCAGCATTTT
-	TRBJ2-7	-	TRBV6-6	CASTQGGGPYEQYF	TGTGCCAGCACTCAGGGGGGGGGCCCCTACGAGCAGTACTTC
once	TRBJ2-5	-	TRBV4-2	CASSPEGTRLTAQYF	TGTGCCAGCAGTCCAGAGGGGACTCGACTTACGGCCCAGTACTTC
-	TRBJ1-5	-	TRBV18	CASSPARATLNQPQHF	TGTGCCAGCTCGCCCGCGCGGGCGACCCTCAATCAGCCCCAGCATTTT
-	TRBJ1-2	-	TRBV27	CASSLWPGNYGYTF	TGTGCCAGCAGTTTATGGCCGGGTAACTATGGCTACACCTTC
few	TRBJ1-2	-	TRBV5-4	CASSLEQGIYGYTF	TGTGCCAGCAGCTTGGAACAGGGAATCTATGGCTACACCTTC
-	TRBJ2-3	TRBD2	TRBV5-1	CASSVQGLGTTDTQYF	TGCGCCAGCAGCGTACAGGGACTAGGGACTACAGATACGCAGTATTTT
-	TRBJ1-2	-	TRBV20-1	CSARQASRANYGYTF	TGCAGTGCAAGACAAGCCTCGAGAGCTAACTATGGCTACACCTTC